These 20 T cell receptor beta chains were all obtained from the same sample, sequenced in a study of T cells in tuberculosis. The protocol was immunoSEQ multiplex PCR, while the TCRdb copy is restricted to in-frame clones and leaves out a portion. The repertoire holds 54,000 or so clones, with 81% as singletons. Cells were sorted from thawed PBMC rested overnight and stained with GMM-loaded CD1B tetramer, viability dye and anti-CD3. CD1B tetramers were loaded with Rhodococcus equi-derived C32 glucose monomycolate. Material for sequencing was CD1b-GMM tetramer-negative cells sorted from PBMCs. The origin of the receptors is an adult woman with latent tuberculosis.

The genes are TRBV18 and TRBJ1-2; 9 nucleotides line up with TRBD1. Trimming cost V 5 bases and J 5 bases; bases outside gene matches: 6. The germline gives CDR1 KGHSH, CDR2 LQKENI. The CDR3 totals 14 residues. The CDR3 sequence is CASSDRGYPYGYTF. CDR3 DNA: TGTGCCAGCTCAGACAGGGGGTACCCTTATGGCTACACCTTC.

This rearrangement joins TRBV5-1 to TRBJ2-1, with 14 bases aligning to TRBD2. Per germline, CDR1 SGHRS and CDR2 YFSETQ. The V segment lost 0 bases and the J segment 7 bases; nucleotides outside the gene matches: 3. This CDR3 contains 16 residues. CDR3 sequence reads: CASSLGRLAGGNEQFF. DNA of the CDR3: TGCGCCAGCAGCTTGGGCCGACTAGCGGGAGGGAATGAGCAGTTCTTC.

This chain connects TRBV2 to TRBJ1-4; D unresolved. V lost 8 bases to trimming and J lost 5 bases, with 9 bases between them. The CDR3 runs to 12 residues. The germline V gene has CDR1 SNHLY and CDR2 FYNNEI. The CDR3 loop reads CASRWRNEKLFF. CDR3 in DNA: TGTGCCAGCCGGTGGAGGAATGAAAAACTGTTTTTT.

This clone was detected a few times. This chain connects TRBV13 to TRBJ1-1; D is undetermined. Per germline, CDR1 PRHDT and CDR2 FYEKMQ (reference sequence). The CDR3 consists of 15 residues. V lost 5 bases and J lost 0, with 13 bases in between. CDR3 DNA: TGTGCCAGCAGCCCCCGGGTCCCCCTGAACACTGAAGCTTTCTTT. Amino acids: CASSPRVPLNTEAFF.

The chain links TRBV2 to TRBJ2-7, with unresolved D. The CDR3 totals 12 residues. Germline V gene data show CDR1 as SNHLY and CDR2 as FYNNEI. V dropped 4 bases and J dropped 1 base, with 5 bases sitting between them. CDR3 sequence reads: CASSGRSYEQYF. In DNA form, the CDR3 reads TGTGCCAGCAGTGGCAGATCCTACGAGCAGTACTTC.

This chain links TRBV28 with TRBJ1-1; 9 bases match TRBD1. Germline assignment: CDR1 MDHEN and CDR2 SYDVKM. This CDR3 region has 15 residues. Unmatched junction bases numbered 6, after V lost 5 bases and J lost 2 bases. The CDR3 DNA follows: TGTGCCAGCAGTCAACCGGGACAGGGTAACACTGAAGCTTTCTTT. Its protein is CASSQPGQGNTEAFF.

The chain joins TRBV6-6 to TRBJ1-4, with D uncertain. Trimming left V 3 bases short and J 2 bases short, with 7 bases between. Germline V gene lookup returns CDR1 MNHNY and CDR2 SVGAGI (reference sequence). The length of the CDR3 is 14 residues. CDR3 nucleotides: TGTGCCAGCAGTTATTCGCAGACTAATGAAAAACTGTTTTTT. Amino acid sequence: CASSYSQTNEKLFF.

Worth noting for this clone: One end of the junction is discordant with germline, which a read error may explain. The chain links TRBV7-9 to TRBJ2-1; TRBD1 matches at 7 bases. Germline CDR1 SEHNR, CDR2 FQNEAQ (reference sequence). This CDR3 is built from 16 residues. The CDR3: CASSHARGKGYSEQFF. In DNA form, the CDR3 reads TGTGCCAGCAGCCACGCCAGGGGGAAGGGGTACAGTGAGCAGTTCTTC.

This chain links TRBV9 with TRBJ2-3; D is possibly TRBD2 (6 bases). Trimming removed 6 bases at V and 11 bases at J, with 22 bases between. The germline V gene encodes CDR1 SGDLS and CDR2 YYNGEE. CDR3 length: 14 amino acids. CDR3: CASTDLAAGGKQYF. CDR3 DNA sequence: TGTGCCAGCACCGATTTAGCGGCCGGGGGTAAGCAGTATTTT. Together with reference TRBV9 and TRBJ2-3, the CDR3 gives the full variable domain: DSGVTQTPKHLITATGQRVTLRCSPRSGDLSVYWYQQSLDQGLQFLIQYYNGEERAKGNILERFSAQQFPDLHSELNLSSLELGDSALYFCASTDLAAGGKQYFGPGTRLTVL.

The gene calls are TRBV5-1 and TRBJ2-3; the D gene is possibly TRBD1 (5 bases). The CDR3 runs 14 residues. The ends were cut back, 0 bases at V and 2 bases at J, with 7 bases in the middle. Per germline, CDR1 SGHRS and CDR2 YFSETQ. CDR3 protein: CASSLEGPTDTQYF. The CDR3 DNA follows: TGCGCCAGCAGCTTGGAGGGGCCCACAGATACGCAGTATTTT.

The genes are TRBV6-5 and TRBJ1-4; weak D call: TRBD1 (6 bases). The CDR3 extends over 14 amino acids. Germline V CDR1 and CDR2: MNHEY, SVGAGI. V lost 6 bases to trimming and J lost 7 bases, with 15 bases between them. In DNA, the CDR3 is TGTGCCAGCAGCTTCGACAGGATGGGTGAAAAACTGTTTTTT. It codes for CASSFDRMGEKLFF.

This clone was observed a few times. V usage is TRBV6-5 and J usage is TRBJ2-7; D perhaps matches TRBD2 (6 bases). Germline loops: CDR1 MNHEY, CDR2 SVGAGI. V was trimmed by 4 bases and J by 1 base, leaving 8 bases between them. CDR3 length: 13 residues. The CDR3 spells CASSLGTSYEQYF. As DNA, the CDR3 is TGTGCCAGCAGTTTGGGGACTTCCTACGAGCAGTACTTC.

V gene TRBV27 combines with J gene TRBJ1-5; a weak D match, TRBD1 (6 bases). The CDR3 spans 15 residues. Per the germline V gene, CDR1 is MNHEY and CDR2 is SMNVEV (reference sequence). V was pared by 5 bases and J by 4 bases, with 15 bases between. CDR3 coding DNA: TGTGCCAGCAGTCCCCTACAGGGAGTAAATCAGCCCCAGCATTTT. This sequence encodes CASSPLQGVNQPQHF.

There are a few counts of this clone. J is TRBJ2-1 and V is TRBV7-2, with a weak D call TRBD2 (6 bases). This CDR3 has 12 residues. V was clipped by 5 bases and J by 8 bases, with 10 bases between them. CDR1 is SGHTA, CDR2 FQGNSA, per germline. The CDR3 DNA reads as TGTGCCAGCAGCCACGGGGGTTATGAGCAGTTCTTC. This gives the protein CASSHGGYEQFF.

The chain joins TRBV18 to TRBJ2-7; 8 bases line up with TRBD1. The CDR3 is made up of 13 amino acids. Losses at the gene ends were 5 bases for V and 8 bases for J; bases not matched to a gene: 8. Germline V gene lookup returns CDR1 KGHSH and CDR2 LQKENI. CDR3 protein: CASSSTGQGKQYF. CDR3 nucleotides: TGTGCCAGCTCATCTACTGGACAGGGCAAGCAGTACTTC.

The chain is built from TRBV27 and TRBJ1-2; 7 bases line up with TRBD1. The CDR3 has 12 residues. Germline V gives CDR1 MNHEY, CDR2 SMNVEV (reference sequence). V was clipped by 2 bases and J by 8 bases; unmatched bases: 2. The CDR3 spells CASSLKGAGYTF. The CDR3 bases are TGTGCCAGCAGTTTAAAGGGGGCAGGCTACACCTTC.

This sequence joins TRBV7-9 and TRBJ2-2; TRBD2 matches at 8 bases. The CDR3 runs to 16 residues. Germline assignment: CDR1 SEHNR and CDR2 FQNEAQ (reference sequence). V gave up 0 bases and J gave up 4 bases; unmatched junction bases: 4. The chain's CDR3 is CASSLALAASTGELFF. In nucleotides, the CDR3 is TGTGCCAGCAGCTTAGCACTAGCGGCCTCCACCGGGGAGCTGTTTTTT. Combining the CDR3 with reference TRBV7-9 and TRBJ2-2 gives the whole variable domain DTGVSQNPRHKITKRGQNVTFRCDPISEHNRLYWYRQTLGQGPEFLTYFQNEAQLEKSRLLSDRFSAERPKGSFSTLEIQRTEQGDSAMYLCASSLALAASTGELFFGEGSRLTVL.

The chain employs TRBV18 and TRBJ1-1, with no clear D. V was clipped by 0 bases and J by 4 bases, with 9 bases between them. Germline lookup yields CDR1 KGHSH and CDR2 LQKENI. CDR3 length: 14 residues. DNA for the CDR3: TGTGCCAGCTCACCACCGACCGGGGTCACTGAAGCTTTCTTT. Translation: CASSPPTGVTEAFF. The whole variable domain, remainder taken from reference TRBV18 and TRBJ1-1, is NAGVMQNPRHLVRRRGQEARLRCSPMKGHSHVYWYRQLPEEGLKFMVYLQKENIIDESGMPKERFSAEFPKEGPSILRIQQVVRGDSAAYFCASSPPTGVTEAFFGQGTRLTVV.

The chain employs TRBV4-2 and TRBJ2-5; 13 bases match TRBD2. CDR1 and CDR2 (germline): LGHNA, YNFKEQ. Unmatched junction bases numbered 18, after V lost 6 bases and J lost 2 bases. This CDR3 is built from 20 residues. The CDR3 spells CASSPKWGTGTSGEQETQYF. DNA for the CDR3: TGTGCCAGCAGTCCAAAATGGGGGACTGGGACTAGCGGGGAACAAGAGACCCAGTACTTC.

The chain has TRBV4-3 and TRBJ2-7; tentatively, D is TRBD2 (6 bases). Trimming took 3 bases from V and 0 from J, leaving 12 bases between them. The CDR3 is 15 amino acids. Germline V gives CDR1 LGHNA, CDR2 YSLEER. The CDR3 bases are TGCGCCAGCAGCCAGGGGCGGGGCCGCTCCTACGAGCAGTACTTC. The encoded protein is CASSQGRGRSYEQYF.